This T cell receptor (beta chain) was captured by sequencing in a study of blood T cell repertoires in COVID-19. Study-wide context: COVID-19 samples collected from the United States, Italy and Spain covered acute and convalescent phases. PBMCs, B-cell-depleted T cells, or T cells were the source of the cDNA or gDNA that made up the material.

This clone has more than one count but fewer than ten. Per the original methods: Scientists estimated how many nucleated cells there were by amplifying reference gene primers. Repertoires were generated with immunoSEQ multiplex PCR, while TCRdb's copy carries only in-frame clones and drops some. V, J and clone size are taken as reported in that table, and D and trimming were inferred from the DNA itself. The repertoire includes just under 30,000 clones, 86% of them detected once, and approximately 25% sits in the top ten. The CDR3 is made up of 15 amino acids. Trimming shortened V by 2 bases and J by 3 bases, and 11 bases separated the two germline ends. Per the germline V gene, CDR1 is LNHDA and CDR2 is SQIVND (reference sequence).

The sequence was obtained from a human donor with active COVID-19. The donor label of this sample is uncertain. The sequencing sample was made of peripheral blood. The rearrangement links TRBV19 to TRBJ2-1; maybe TRBD1 (6 bases). The CDR3 nucleotides are TGTGCCAGTAGTATATCTTCACAGGGCTACAATGAGCAGTTCTTC. It yields the protein CASSISSQGYNEQFF.